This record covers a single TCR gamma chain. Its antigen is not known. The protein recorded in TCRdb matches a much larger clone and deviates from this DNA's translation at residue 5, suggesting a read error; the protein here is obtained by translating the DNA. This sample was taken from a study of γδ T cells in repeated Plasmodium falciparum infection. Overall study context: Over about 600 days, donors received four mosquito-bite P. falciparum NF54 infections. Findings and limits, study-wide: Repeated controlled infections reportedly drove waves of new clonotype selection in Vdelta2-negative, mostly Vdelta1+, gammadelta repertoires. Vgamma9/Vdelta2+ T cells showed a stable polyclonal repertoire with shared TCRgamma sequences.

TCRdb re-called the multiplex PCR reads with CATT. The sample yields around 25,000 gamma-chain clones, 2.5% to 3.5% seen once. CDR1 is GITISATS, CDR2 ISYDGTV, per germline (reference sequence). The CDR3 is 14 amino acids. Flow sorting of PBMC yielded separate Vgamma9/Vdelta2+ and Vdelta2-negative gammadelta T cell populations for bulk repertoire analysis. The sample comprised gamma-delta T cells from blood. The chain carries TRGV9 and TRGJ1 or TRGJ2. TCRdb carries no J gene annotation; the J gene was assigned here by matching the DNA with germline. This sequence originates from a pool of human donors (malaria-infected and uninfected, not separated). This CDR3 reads CALWGVQPHYKKLF. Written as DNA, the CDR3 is TGTGCCTTGTGGGGGGTGCAGCCCCATTATAAGAAACTCTTT.